The rows below give T cell receptor beta chains drawn from one sample of a study of blood T cell repertoires in COVID-19. Generated by immunoSEQ multiplex PCR, the TCRdb table keeps only in-frame clones and is missing some. The sample contains some 250,000 clones, 81% of which appear only once. Sequenced sample: peripheral blood. These receptors were collected from a woman older than 75 with acute or convalescent COVID-19. Each CDR3 is given with its conserved first and last residue. Each record gives: D gene, J gene, V gene, clone size, CDR3 protein, CDR3 DNA. D genes are given only for firm matches. Clone size is not always given. Where it is, it says once, few, many or a class for expanded clones.

TRBD1 | TRBJ1-2 | TRBV5-8 | - | CASRFGGQGAISF | TGTGCCAGCAGGTTCGGGGGACAGGGGGCAATTTCCTTC
TRBD1 | TRBJ2-3 | TRBV7-6 | - | CASRFDRGADTQYF | TGTGCCAGCAGATTCGACAGGGGCGCAGATACGCAGTATTTT
- | TRBJ2-1 | TRBV2 | - | CASSETSSYNEQFF | TGTGCCAGCAGTGAGACTAGCTCCTACAATGAGCAGTTCTTC
- | TRBJ1-2 | TRBV3-1/TRBV3-2 | - | CASSQDQGYGYTF | TGTGCCAGCAGCCAAGACCAGGGCTATGGCTACACCTTC
- | TRBJ1-1 | TRBV5-1 | once | CASQTGEGTEAFF | TGCGCCAGCCAGACAGGAGAAGGCACTGAAGCTTTCTTT
TRBD2 | TRBJ2-5 | TRBV5-4 | - | CASSSFRGGYQETQYF | TGTGCCAGCAGCTCCTTTCGCGGGGGGTACCAAGAGACCCAGTACTTC
- | TRBJ2-5 | TRBV3-1/TRBV3-2 | - | CASRGSGETQYF | TGTGCCAGCAGGGGGAGTGGGGAGACCCAGTACTTC
- | TRBJ2-5 | TRBV4-1 | many | CASRDYLAGMETQYF | TGCGCCAGCAGGGACTACTTGGCGGGGATGGAGACCCAGTACTTC
- | TRBJ2-3 | TRBV7-2 | - | CASSLRQDTQYF | TGTGCCAGCAGCCTTAGACAAGATACGCAGTATTTT
- | TRBJ1-2 | TRBV7-3 | few | CASSLSGQNLENYGYTF | TGTGCCAGCAGCCTCTCAGGACAGAACCTAGAAAACTATGGCTACACCTTC
- | TRBJ1-1 | TRBV15 | - | CATSTPSRGAGAFF | TGTGCCACCAGCACCCCTTCCCGGGGGGCGGGGGCTTTCTTT